The 14 T cell receptor delta chains in this list originate from one sample, sequenced in a study of gamma-delta chains in newborns, infants, children. TCRdb used CATT to re-call clones from the reads. The sample has roughly 7,100 delta-chain clones; more than 0.6% are singletons. Sequencing used blood. Receptors were obtained from a child who was a newborn, infant or young child, either healthy, febrile or measles-vaccinated (not recorded which).

As regards this clone: A far larger clone is only one base removed, so a read error is likely. The chain combines TRDV2 with TRDJ1, with TRDD3 matching 12 bases. The CDR3 runs to 17 residues. The V gene's germline CDR1 is GEAIGNYY and CDR2 EKD. After removal of 3 bases from V and 4 bases from J, the junction contained 11 bases not matched to a gene. CDR3 nucleotide sequence: TGTGCCTGTGACGGACTGGGGGATACAAGTTTGGACGATAAACTCATCTTT. This codes for CACDGLGDTSLDDKLIF.

About this clone: The amino acid sequence in TCRdb belongs to a much larger clone and departs from this DNA's translation at residue 10, likely a sequencing read error; the sequence shown is translated from the DNA. The chain combines TRDV2 with TRDJ3, with a tentative D call TRDD3 (6 bases). The ends were cut back, 0 bases at V and 2 bases at J, with 13 bases in the middle. The CDR3 covers 18 residues. Germline CDR1 is GEAIGNYY and CDR2 is EKD. The DNA of the CDR3 is TGTGCCTGTGACACCGCTGGGGACCCCCCCTGGGACACCCGACAGATGTTTTTC. Protein product: CACDTAGDPPWDTRQMFF.

This clone came up a few times. It is likely a read error: a sequence one base away is far more abundant. The same CDR3 is also encoded by other DNA sequences in this sample. V gene TRDV2 combines with J gene TRDJ3; D remains unclear. Germline V gene data show CDR1 as GEAIGNYY and CDR2 as EKD. The CDR3 runs to 13 residues. CDR3 sequence: CACDTWDTRQMFF. Written as DNA, the CDR3 is TGTGCCTGTGACACCTGGGACACCCGGCAGATGTTTTTC.

A note on this clone: This probably arose from a read error, given a far larger clone one base away. This sample also contains other DNA sequences that code for the same CDR3. The chain has TRDV2 and TRDJ1; no firm D call. Per germline, CDR1 GEAIGNYY and CDR2 EKD. The ends were cut back, 1 base at V and 0 bases at J, with 8 bases in the middle. This CDR3 is built from 14 residues. The DNA for the CDR3 is TGTGCCTGTGACACTGGTGGATACACCGATAAACTCATCTTT. Its translation: CACDTGGYTDKLIF.

Of note for this clone: A far larger clone is only one base removed, so a read error is likely. Other DNA sequences in this sample translate to the same CDR3. The chain uses TRDV2 and TRDJ3; maybe TRDD3 (5 bases). The CDR3 consists of 19 residues. CDR1 GEAIGNYY and CDR2 EKD come from the germline V gene. The CDR3 nucleotides are TGTGCCTGTGACACCGTCCGGGTTGTGAGCTCCTGGGACACTCGACAGATGTTTTTC. Protein sequence: CACDTVRVVSSWDTRQMFF.

This clone was picked up a small number of times. This likely stems from a read error, as it lies one base from a far larger clone. The rearrangement links TRDV2 to TRDJ3; D perhaps matches TRDD3 (5 bases). The CDR3 extends over 17 amino acids. Per the germline V gene, CDR1 is GEAIGNYY and CDR2 is EKD. The CDR3 coding sequence is TGTGCCTGTGACACCGTAAGGGGCTCCTGGGTCACCCGACAGATGTTTTTC. As protein: CACDTVRGSWVTRQMFF.

This clone was counted a few times. This DNA translates differently at residue 14 from the TCRdb protein, which is that of a much larger clone; a read error is likely, and the protein shown is the DNA's own translation. The CDR3 is CACDTAGNWGILRADKLIF. CDR3 sequence (DNA): TGTGCCTGTGACACCGCGGGAAACTGGGGGATACTTAGGGCCGATAAACTCATCTTT. The genes are TRDV2 and TRDJ1; 12 bases match TRDD3. V lost 0 bases, J lost 3 bases, and 13 bases stayed unmatched. The CDR3 contains 19 residues. Germline V gene sequence: CDR1 GEAIGNYY, CDR2 EKD.

By its share, this clone is medium-sized. The same CDR3 is also encoded by other DNA sequences in this sample. The chain uses TRDV2 and TRDJ3, with 9 positions matching TRDD3. V dropped 0 bases and J dropped 0; count of bases not matched to a gene: 8. The length of the CDR3 is 20 residues. From germline, CDR1 is GEAIGNYY and CDR2 EKD. The CDR3 reads CACDTVLGDGSSWDTRQMFF. Written as DNA, the CDR3 is TGTGCCTGTGACACCGTACTGGGGGACGGCAGCTCCTGGGACACCCGACAGATGTTTTTC.

By share of the sample, this clone is medium-sized. The rearrangement uses TRDV2 and TRDJ3, with 12 bases lining up with TRDD3. CDR1 and CDR2 (germline): GEAIGNYY, EKD. Trimming cost V 5 bases and J 0 bases; bases outside gene matches: 7. The CDR3 covers 19 residues. Here the CDR3 reads CACAPLLGDTSWDTRQMFF. The DNA for the CDR3 is TGTGCCTGTGCCCCCTTACTGGGGGATACCTCCTGGGACACCCGACAGATGTTTTTC.

On this clone: This likely traces to a read error, being one base from a far larger clone. Other nucleotide sequences in the sample specify the same CDR3. The chain uses TRDV2 and TRDJ3; 10 positions agree with TRDD3. This CDR3 region has 18 residues. Germline V gene data show CDR1 as GEAIGNYY and CDR2 as EKD. The CDR3 DNA reads as TGCGCCTGTGACACCGTCTCTGGGGGATATTGGGACACCCGACAGATGTTTTTC. Its protein product is CACDTVSGGYWDTRQMFF.

This clone occurred a few times. TCRdb's listed protein matches a much larger clone and diverges from this DNA's translation at residue 12, likely through a read error; the protein shown comes from the DNA. The chain carries TRDV2 and TRDJ3; the match to TRDD3 covers 9 bases. Germline V gene sequence: CDR1 GEAIGNYY, CDR2 EKD. This CDR3 has 19 residues. CDR3 nucleotide sequence: TGTGCCTGTGACACCGTACTGGGGGAGAGCTCCAGGGACACCCGACAGATGTTTTTC. Translating gives CACDTVLGESSRDTRQMFF.

A remark on this clone: A far bigger clonotype differs at one base, so this is likely a read error. This sample also contains other DNA sequences that code for the same CDR3. The chain recombines TRDV2 with TRDJ3; TRDD3 agrees at 10 bases. CDR3 length: 18 residues. The V gene's germline CDR1 is GEAIGNYY and CDR2 EKD. CDR3 DNA sequence: TGTGCCTGTGACTATGGGGGGATACGCTCCTGGGACACCCGTCAGATGTTTTTC. It yields the protein CACDYGGIRSWDTRQMFF.

This clone was observed a handful of times. The protein in TCRdb stems from a much larger clone and differs at residue 14 from this DNA's translation, likely a read error; here the protein is translated from the DNA. The chain is built from TRDV2 and TRDJ3; 9 bases agree with TRDD3. CDR3 length: 18 amino acids. Germline V CDR1 and CDR2: GEAIGNYY, EKD. The CDR3 DNA follows: TGTGCCTGTGACACTGGGGGATATGGCTCCTGGGACACCCTACAGATGTTTTTC. Translated, it gives CACDTGGYGSWDTLQMFF.

This clone has a handful of counts. A far bigger clonotype differs at one base, so this is likely a read error. The same CDR3 also results from other DNA sequences found in this sample. The chain carries TRDV2 and TRDJ2; 7 bases map to TRDD3. The germline gives CDR1 GEAIGNYY, CDR2 EKD. The CDR3 spans 15 residues. V shed 1 base, J shed 0 bases, and the junction held 1 base outside the gene matches. CDR3 in amino acids: CACDTGGTLTAQLFF. The CDR3 coding sequence is TGTGCCTGTGACACTGGGGGAACTTTGACAGCACAACTCTTCTTT.